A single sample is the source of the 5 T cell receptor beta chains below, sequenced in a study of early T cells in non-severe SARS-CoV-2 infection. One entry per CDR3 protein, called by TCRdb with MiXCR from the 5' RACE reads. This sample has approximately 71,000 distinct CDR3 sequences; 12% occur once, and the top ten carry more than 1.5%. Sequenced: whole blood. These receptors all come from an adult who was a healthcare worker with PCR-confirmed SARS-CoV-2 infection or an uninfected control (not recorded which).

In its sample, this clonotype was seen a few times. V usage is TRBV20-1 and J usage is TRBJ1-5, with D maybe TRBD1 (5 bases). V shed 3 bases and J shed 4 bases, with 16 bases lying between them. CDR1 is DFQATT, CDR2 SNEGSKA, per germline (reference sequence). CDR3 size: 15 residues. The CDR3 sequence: CSASPGRDLNQPQHF. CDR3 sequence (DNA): TGCAGTGCTAGCCCGGGTAGGGACCTTAATCAGCCCCAGCATTTT.

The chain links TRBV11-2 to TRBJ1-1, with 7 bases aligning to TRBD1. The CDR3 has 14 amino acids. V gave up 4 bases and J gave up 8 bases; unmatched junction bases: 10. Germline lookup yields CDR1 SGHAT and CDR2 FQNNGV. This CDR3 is CASSSAGTATEAFF. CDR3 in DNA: TGTGCCAGCAGCTCTGCCGGGACAGCGACCGAAGCTTTCTTT.

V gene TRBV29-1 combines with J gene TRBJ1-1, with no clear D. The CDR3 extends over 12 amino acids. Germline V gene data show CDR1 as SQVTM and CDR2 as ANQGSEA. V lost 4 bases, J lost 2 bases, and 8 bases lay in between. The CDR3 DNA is TGCAGCGTTGTGATGATTAACACTGAAGCTTTCTTT. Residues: CSVVMINTEAFF. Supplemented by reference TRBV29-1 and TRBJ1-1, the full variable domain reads SAVISQKPSRDICQRGTSLTIQCQVDSQVTMMFWYRQQPGQSLTLIATANQGSEATYESGFVIDKFPISRPNLTFSTLTVSNMSPEDSSIYLCSVVMINTEAFFGQGTRLTVV.

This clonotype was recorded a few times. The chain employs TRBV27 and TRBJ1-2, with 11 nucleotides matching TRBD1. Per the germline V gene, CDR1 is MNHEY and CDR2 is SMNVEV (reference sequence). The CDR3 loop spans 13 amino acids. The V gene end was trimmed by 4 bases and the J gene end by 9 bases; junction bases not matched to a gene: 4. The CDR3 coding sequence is TGTGCCAGCAGTTCCCGGACAGGGGGCCGCTACACCTTC. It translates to CASSSRTGGRYTF.

This CDR3 is CSVGLLRGGELFF. In DNA form, the CDR3 reads TGCAGCGTTGGCCTTCTTAGGGGCGGGGAGCTGTTTTTT. The V call is TRBV29-1, the J call TRBJ2-2; TRBD1 is a possible D gene (5 bases). V was shortened by 4 bases and J by 7 bases, with 13 bases between the two germline ends. The CDR3 totals 13 residues. CDR1 and CDR2 from the germline V gene are SQVTM and ANQGSEA.